This TCR beta chain was sequenced during a study of T cell changes during pregnancy in multiple sclerosis (dated by TCRdb to the late 2010s). Concerning the study at large: The study examined how the T cell repertoire changed over the course of pregnancy in women with multiple sclerosis.

Concerning this clone: The target of this receptor is not known. Base quality data are lacking; no much larger clone is found one base away.

Library construction relied on the immunoSEQ multiplex PCR assay. Here the immuneACCESS table is served through TCRdb, limited to in-frame sequences with V and J called. Missing clones are a known gap in these copies; in checked studies unresolved V genes cover under half, and the rest lacks a known reason. Across this sample there are 30,000 to 35,000 clones, with 90% seen only once. The ten most abundant clones make up under 0.75% of the sample. The V and J ends are trimmed by 3 bases and 4 bases, leaving 11 bases between them. CDR1 and CDR2 are read off the germline V gene as SGHRS and YFSETQ. The CDR3 goes from the cysteine to the phenylalanine over 13 residues. The entry retains the CDR3 DNA only, 39 bases that are in frame from base 1.

The source is a female donor in good health, enrolled as a control in a pregnancy study. The input for sequencing was CD4+ T cells from peripheral blood mononuclear cells, taken in the third trimester of pregnancy. The rearrangement joined TRBV5-1 to TRBJ2-7, and possibly TRBD2, on 6 matching bases. The DNA sequence is given as TGCGCCAGCAGCTCGGAGGGCCGGTACGAGCAGTACTTC. Its coded protein is CASSSEGRYEQYF.